Below, 11 T cell receptor beta chains from the same sample are listed, as sequenced in a study of T-cell reconstitution after alpha-beta-depleted transplantation in children. Preparation of the TCRbeta library used unique molecular identifiers. Each CDR3 protein is one row after TCRdb ran MiXCR on the PCR reads. The sample yields roughly 100,000 distinct CDR3 sequences, roughly 7.1% seen once. Sequences were derived from PBMCs, sampled before TCRalphabeta/CD19-depleted stem cell transplant. The receptors here all came from a boy aged 2 to 10 with acute lymphoblastic leukemia, due to receive a stem cell transplant.

This clonotype has at least ten counts. The CDR3 loop reads CASSPGQHLNQPQHF. The CDR3 coding sequence is TGTGCCAGCAGTCCCGGACAGCACCTCAATCAGCCCCAGCATTTT. The gene calls are TRBV7-2 and TRBJ1-5; weak D call: TRBD1 (6 bases). This CDR3 is 15 amino acids long. Germline values: CDR1 SGHTA, CDR2 FQGNSA. Trimming took off 6 bases at V and 3 bases at J, with 15 bases between the two ends.

This clonotype has a count of ten or more. This chain links TRBV12-3 or TRBV12-4 with TRBJ2-3; 8 nucleotides match TRBD2. V lost 2 bases to trimming and J lost 3 bases; unmatched junction nucleotides: 7. The CDR3 sequence is 16 residues long. The CDR3 sequence is CASSLPWTSPTDTQYF. The CDR3 DNA is TGTGCCAGCAGTTTACCATGGACTAGCCCAACAGATACGCAGTATTTT.

This clonotype was picked up a small number of times. This sequence joins TRBV6-2 or TRBV6-3 and TRBJ2-7; 7 positions match TRBD2. This CDR3 spans 13 amino acids. The V gene's germline CDR1 is MNHEY and CDR2 SVGEGT. After removal of 5 bases from V and 2 bases from J, the junction contained 3 bases not matched to a gene. In DNA, the CDR3 is TGTGCCAGCAGTCGGGGGGAGACCTACGAGCAGTACTTC. Residues: CASSRGETYEQYF.

The chain carries TRBV5-1 and TRBJ1-3; TRBD1 might be the D (6 bases). The germline V gene has CDR1 SGHRS and CDR2 YFSETQ. Trimming stripped 0 bases from V and 5 bases from J, with 12 bases between. The CDR3 is 15 residues long. Here the CDR3 reads CASSLDRVKRNTIYF. The CDR3 DNA is TGCGCCAGCAGCTTGGACAGGGTAAAAAGAAACACCATATATTTT.

CDR3 nucleotide sequence: TGTGCCAGTAGTTACCGGGACAGGGGGCTGACACCCCTCCACTTT. Protein sequence: CASSYRDRGLTPLHF. V gene TRBV19 combines with J gene TRBJ1-6, with 12 nucleotides matching TRBD1. J lost 11 bases, V lost 5 bases, and 7 bases had no gene match. The CDR3 has 15 residues. Germline V CDR1 and CDR2: LNHDA, SQIVND (reference sequence).

This clonotype was detected ten times or more. The CDR3 is CASSDRDRVLREQYF. DNA for the CDR3: TGTGCCAGCAGTGACCGGGACAGAGTTCTGAGGGAGCAGTACTTC. This chain joins TRBV2 and TRBJ2-7; 7 nucleotides line up with TRBD1. In germline, CDR1 is SNHLY, CDR2 FYNNEI. V was clipped by 3 bases and J by 7 bases; unmatched bases: 12. The CDR3 has 15 residues. Full variable domain (remainder filled in from reference TRBV2 and TRBJ2-7): EPEVTQTPSHQVTQMGQEVILRCVPISNHLYFYWYRQILGQKVEFLVSFYNNEISEKSEIFDDQFSVERPDGSNFTLKIRSTKLEDSAMYFCASSDRDRVLREQYFGPGTRLTVT.

This clonotype was detected a few times. The rearrangement links TRBV4-2 to TRBJ2-5; 9 positions match TRBD1. The length of the CDR3 is 18 residues. The germline CDR1 and CDR2 sequences are LGHNA and YNFKEQ. V dropped 1 base and J dropped 2; count of bases not matched to a gene: 11. The CDR3 reads CASSQAIAGTGSQETQYF. The CDR3, as DNA: TGTGCCAGCAGCCAAGCCATCGCGGGGACAGGGTCTCAAGAGACCCAGTACTTC.

J is TRBJ2-7 and V is TRBV23-1; 7 positions match TRBD1. TRBV23-1 carries the ORF label, with uncertain function. Trimming cost V 7 bases and J 5 bases; bases outside gene matches: 8. The CDR3 length is 13 residues. In DNA, the CDR3 is TGCGCCAGCATCAAACAGGGGATTGACGAGCAGTACTTC. It translates to CASIKQGIDEQYF.

At least ten counts were recorded for this clonotype. This chain connects TRBV28 to TRBJ2-1; TRBD2 agrees at 7 bases. Germline trimming cut 6 bases from V and 6 bases from J; bases unmatched to any gene: 8. The V gene's germline CDR1 is MDHEN and CDR2 SYDVKM. This CDR3 comprises 14 residues. The CDR3 reads CASSRDYRGNEQFF. CDR3 nucleotides: TGTGCCAGCAGCAGGGACTACCGGGGCAATGAGCAGTTCTTC.

This clonotype appeared a few times. This chain joins TRBV15 and TRBJ2-1; 8 nucleotides line up with TRBD1. This CDR3 spans 14 amino acids. Trimming at V came to 2 bases and at J to 8 bases, leaving 5 bases not matched to a gene. Germline CDR1 and CDR2: LNHNV and YYDKDF (reference sequence). In DNA form, the CDR3 reads TGTGCCACCAGCAGACCAACAGGGGGACATGAGCAGTTCTTC. Protein product: CATSRPTGGHEQFF.

Only a few counts were recorded for this clonotype. This sequence joins TRBV7-9 and TRBJ2-7, with D hard to call. This CDR3 contains 13 residues. V dropped 1 base and J dropped 2 bases, with 6 bases sitting between them. CDR1 is SEHNR, CDR2 FQNEAQ, per germline (reference sequence). Written as DNA, the CDR3 is TGTGCCAGCAGCTTAGGGTTTACCTACGAGCAGTACTTC. As protein: CASSLGFTYEQYF.